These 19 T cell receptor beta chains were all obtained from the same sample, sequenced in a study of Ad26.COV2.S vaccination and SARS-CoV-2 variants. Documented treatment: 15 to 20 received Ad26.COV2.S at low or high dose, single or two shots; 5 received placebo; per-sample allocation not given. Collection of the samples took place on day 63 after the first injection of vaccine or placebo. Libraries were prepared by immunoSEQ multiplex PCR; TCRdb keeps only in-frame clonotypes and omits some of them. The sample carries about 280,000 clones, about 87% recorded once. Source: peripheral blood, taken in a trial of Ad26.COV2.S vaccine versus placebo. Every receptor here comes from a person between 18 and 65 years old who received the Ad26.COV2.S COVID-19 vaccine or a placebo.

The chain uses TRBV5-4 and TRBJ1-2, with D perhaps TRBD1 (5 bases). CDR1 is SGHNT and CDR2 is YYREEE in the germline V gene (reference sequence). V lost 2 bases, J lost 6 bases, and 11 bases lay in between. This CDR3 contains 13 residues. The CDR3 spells CASSFGDSDGYTF. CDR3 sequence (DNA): TGTGCCAGCAGCTTTGGGGACTCGGATGGCTACACCTTC.

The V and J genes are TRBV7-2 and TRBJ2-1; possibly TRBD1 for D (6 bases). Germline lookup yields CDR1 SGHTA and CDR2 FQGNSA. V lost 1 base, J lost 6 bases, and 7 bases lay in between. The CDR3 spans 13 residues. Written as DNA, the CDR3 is TGTGCCAGCAGCTTAGAAGGGGGCAATGAGCAGTTCTTC. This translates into CASSLEGGNEQFF.

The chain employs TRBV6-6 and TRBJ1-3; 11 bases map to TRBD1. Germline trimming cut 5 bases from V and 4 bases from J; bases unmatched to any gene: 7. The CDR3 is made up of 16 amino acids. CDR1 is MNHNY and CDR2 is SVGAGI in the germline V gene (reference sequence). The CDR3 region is CASSRSGTGGGNTIYF. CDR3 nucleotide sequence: TGTGCCAGCAGTCGATCCGGGACAGGGGGAGGAAACACCATATATTTT.

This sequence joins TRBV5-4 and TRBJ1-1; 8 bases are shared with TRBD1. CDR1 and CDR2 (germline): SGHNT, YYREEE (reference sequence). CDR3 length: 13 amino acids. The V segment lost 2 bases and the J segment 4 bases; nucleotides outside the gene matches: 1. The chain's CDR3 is CASSFRGPTEAFF. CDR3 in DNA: TGTGCCAGCAGCTTCAGGGGGCCCACTGAAGCTTTCTTT.

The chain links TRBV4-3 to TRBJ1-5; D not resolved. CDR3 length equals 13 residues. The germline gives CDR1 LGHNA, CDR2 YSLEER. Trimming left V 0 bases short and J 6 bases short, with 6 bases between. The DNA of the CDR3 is TGCGCCAGCAGCCAAGATTTAGCTCAGCCCCAGCATTTT. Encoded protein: CASSQDLAQPQHF.

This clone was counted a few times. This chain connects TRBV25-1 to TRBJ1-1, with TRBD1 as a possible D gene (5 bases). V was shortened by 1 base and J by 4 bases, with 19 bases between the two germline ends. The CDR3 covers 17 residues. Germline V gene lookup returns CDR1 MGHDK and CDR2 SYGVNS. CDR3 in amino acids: CASSESFGADKGTEAFF. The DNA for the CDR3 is TGTGCCAGCAGTGAATCGTTTGGGGCGGACAAGGGCACTGAAGCTTTCTTT.

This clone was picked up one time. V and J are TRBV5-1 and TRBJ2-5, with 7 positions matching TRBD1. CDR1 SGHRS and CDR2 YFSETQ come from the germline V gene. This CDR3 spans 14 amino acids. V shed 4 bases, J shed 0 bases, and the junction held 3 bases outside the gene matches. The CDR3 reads CASSGGQYQETQYF. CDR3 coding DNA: TGCGCCAGCAGCGGGGGACAGTACCAAGAGACCCAGTACTTC. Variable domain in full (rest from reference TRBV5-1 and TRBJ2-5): KAGVTQTPRYLIKTRGQQVTLSCSPISGHRSVSWYQQTPGQGLQFLFEYFSETQRNKGNFPGRFSGRQFSNSRSEMNVSTLELGDSALYLCASSGGQYQETQYFGPGTRLLVL.

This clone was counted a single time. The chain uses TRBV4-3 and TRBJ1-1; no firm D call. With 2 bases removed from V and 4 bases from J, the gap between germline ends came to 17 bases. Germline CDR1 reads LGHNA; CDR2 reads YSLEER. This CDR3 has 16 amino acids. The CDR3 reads CASSQYLWYVATEAFF. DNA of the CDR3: TGCGCCAGCAGCCAATATCTATGGTACGTTGCCACTGAAGCTTTCTTT.

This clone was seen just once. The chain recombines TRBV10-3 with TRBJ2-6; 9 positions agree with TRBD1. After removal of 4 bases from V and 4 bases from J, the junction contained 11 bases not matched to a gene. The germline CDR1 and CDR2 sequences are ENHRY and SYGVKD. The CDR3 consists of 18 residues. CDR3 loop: CAISASGQGLSGANVLTF. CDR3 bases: TGTGCCATCAGTGCGTCGGGACAGGGCCTTTCGGGGGCCAACGTCCTGACTTTC.

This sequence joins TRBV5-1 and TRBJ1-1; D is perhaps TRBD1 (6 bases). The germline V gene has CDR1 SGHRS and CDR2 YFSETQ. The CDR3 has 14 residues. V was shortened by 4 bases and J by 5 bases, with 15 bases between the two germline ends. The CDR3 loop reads CASSLGGASTEAFF. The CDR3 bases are TGCGCCAGCAGCCTTGGGGGCGCGAGTACTGAAGCTTTCTTT.

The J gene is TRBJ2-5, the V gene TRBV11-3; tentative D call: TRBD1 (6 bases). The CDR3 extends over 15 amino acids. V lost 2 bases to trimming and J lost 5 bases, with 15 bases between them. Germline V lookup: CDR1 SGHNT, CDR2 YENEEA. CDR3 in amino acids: CASSLSIGRGETQYF. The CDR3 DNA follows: TGTGCCAGCAGCTTATCGATCGGCAGGGGTGAGACCCAGTACTTC.

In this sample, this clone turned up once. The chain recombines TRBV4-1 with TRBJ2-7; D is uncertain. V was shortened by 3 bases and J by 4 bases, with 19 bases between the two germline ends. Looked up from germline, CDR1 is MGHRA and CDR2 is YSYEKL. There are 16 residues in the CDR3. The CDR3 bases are TGCGCCAGCAGCCAGCCAGGCCAAGGGTCGTGGTACGAGCAGTACTTC. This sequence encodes CASSQPGQGSWYEQYF.

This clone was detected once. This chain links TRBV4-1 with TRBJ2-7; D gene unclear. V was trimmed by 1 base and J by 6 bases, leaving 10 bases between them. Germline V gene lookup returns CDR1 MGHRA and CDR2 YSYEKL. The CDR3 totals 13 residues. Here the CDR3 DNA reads TGCGCCAGCAGCCAAGGGTTGAGGCTCGAGCAGTACTTC. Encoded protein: CASSQGLRLEQYF.

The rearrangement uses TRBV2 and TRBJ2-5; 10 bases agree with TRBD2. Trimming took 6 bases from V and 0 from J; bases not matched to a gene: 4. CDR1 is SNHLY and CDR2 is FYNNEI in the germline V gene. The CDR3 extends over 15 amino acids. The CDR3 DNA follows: TGTGCCAGCAGAGGACTAGCGGCGTACCAAGAGACCCAGTACTTC. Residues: CASRGLAAYQETQYF.

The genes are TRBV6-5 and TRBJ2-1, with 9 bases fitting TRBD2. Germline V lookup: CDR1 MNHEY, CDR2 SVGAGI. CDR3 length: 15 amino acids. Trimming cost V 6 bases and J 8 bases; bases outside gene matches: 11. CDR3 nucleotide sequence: TGTGCCAGCAGCGCCGCAGCGGGGGGTGGGTATGAGCAGTTCTTC. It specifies CASSAAAGGGYEQFF.

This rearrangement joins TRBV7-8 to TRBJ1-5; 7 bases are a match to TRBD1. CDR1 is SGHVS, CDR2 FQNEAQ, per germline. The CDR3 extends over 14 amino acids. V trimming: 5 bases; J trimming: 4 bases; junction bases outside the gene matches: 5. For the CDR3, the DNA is TGTGCCAGCAGCCCGACAGGGAATAATCAGCCCCAGCATTTT. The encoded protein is CASSPTGNNQPQHF.

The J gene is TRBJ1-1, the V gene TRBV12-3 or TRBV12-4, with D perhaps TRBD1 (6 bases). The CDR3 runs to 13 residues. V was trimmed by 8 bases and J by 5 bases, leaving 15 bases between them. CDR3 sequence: CASGRQEGTEAFF. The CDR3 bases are TGTGCCAGCGGGAGACAGGAGGGGACTGAAGCTTTCTTT.

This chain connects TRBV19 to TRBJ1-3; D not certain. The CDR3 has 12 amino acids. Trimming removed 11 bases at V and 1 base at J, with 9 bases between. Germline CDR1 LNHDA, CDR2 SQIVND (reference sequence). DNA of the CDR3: TGTGCCTCAGGCTTATCTGGAAACACCATATATTTT. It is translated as CASGLSGNTIYF.

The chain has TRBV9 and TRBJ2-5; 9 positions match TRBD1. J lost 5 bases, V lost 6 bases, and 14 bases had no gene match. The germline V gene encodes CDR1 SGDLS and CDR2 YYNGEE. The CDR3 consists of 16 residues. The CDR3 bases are TGTGCCAGCACCATATCGCCGGGACAGGGTACGGAGACCCAGTACTTC. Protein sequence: CASTISPGQGTETQYF.